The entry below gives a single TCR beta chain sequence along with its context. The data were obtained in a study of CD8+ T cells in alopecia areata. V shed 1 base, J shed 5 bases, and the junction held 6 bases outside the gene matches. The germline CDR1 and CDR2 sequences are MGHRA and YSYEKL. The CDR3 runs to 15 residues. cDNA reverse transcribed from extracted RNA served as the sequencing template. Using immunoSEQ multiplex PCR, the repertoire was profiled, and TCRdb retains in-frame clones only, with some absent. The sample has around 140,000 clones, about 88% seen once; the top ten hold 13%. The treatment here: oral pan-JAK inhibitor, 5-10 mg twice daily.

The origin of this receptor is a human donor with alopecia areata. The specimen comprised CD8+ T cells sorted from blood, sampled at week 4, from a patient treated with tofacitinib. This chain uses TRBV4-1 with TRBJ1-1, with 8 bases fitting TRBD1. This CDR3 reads CASSQVRDRGTEAFF. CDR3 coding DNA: TGCGCCAGCAGCCAAGTCCGCGACAGGGGTACTGAAGCTTTCTTT.